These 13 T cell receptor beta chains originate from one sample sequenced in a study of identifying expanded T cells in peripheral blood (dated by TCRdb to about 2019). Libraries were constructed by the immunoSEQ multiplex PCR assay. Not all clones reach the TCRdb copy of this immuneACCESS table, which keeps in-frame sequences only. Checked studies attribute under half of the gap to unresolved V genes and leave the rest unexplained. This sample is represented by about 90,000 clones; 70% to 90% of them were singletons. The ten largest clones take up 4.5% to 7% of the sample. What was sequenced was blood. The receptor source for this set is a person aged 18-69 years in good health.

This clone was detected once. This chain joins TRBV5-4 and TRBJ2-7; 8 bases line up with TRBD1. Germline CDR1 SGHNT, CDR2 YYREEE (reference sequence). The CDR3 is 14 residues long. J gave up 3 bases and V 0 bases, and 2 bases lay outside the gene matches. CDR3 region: CASSLETGDYEQYF. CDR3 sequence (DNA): TGTGCCAGCAGCTTGGAGACAGGGGACTACGAGCAGTACTTC.

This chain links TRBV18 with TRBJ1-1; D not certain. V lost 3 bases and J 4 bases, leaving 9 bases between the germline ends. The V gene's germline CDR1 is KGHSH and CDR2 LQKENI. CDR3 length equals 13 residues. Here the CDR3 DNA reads TGTGCCAGCTCACCTACAGAGGCCACTGAAGCTTTCTTT. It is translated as CASSPTEATEAFF.

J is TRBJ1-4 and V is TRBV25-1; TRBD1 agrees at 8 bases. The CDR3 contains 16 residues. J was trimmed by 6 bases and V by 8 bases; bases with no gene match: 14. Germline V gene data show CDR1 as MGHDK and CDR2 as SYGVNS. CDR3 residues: CASGDRTGRVDEKLFF. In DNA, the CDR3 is TGTGCCAGCGGAGACAGGACAGGGAGAGTCGATGAAAAACTGTTTTTT.

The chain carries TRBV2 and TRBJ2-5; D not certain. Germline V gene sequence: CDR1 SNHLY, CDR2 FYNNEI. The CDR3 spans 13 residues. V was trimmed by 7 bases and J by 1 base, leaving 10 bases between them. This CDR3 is CASIQNRQETQYF. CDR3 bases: TGTGCCAGCATTCAGAACCGCCAAGAGACCCAGTACTTC.

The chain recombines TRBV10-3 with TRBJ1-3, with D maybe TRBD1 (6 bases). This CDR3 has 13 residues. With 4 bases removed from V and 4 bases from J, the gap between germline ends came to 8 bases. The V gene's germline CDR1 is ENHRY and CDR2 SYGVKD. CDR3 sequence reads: CAISGTAGNTIYF. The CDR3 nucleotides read TGTGCCATCAGTGGGACAGCAGGAAACACCATATATTTT.

Here the CDR3 DNA reads TGTGCCAGCTCCCTCGGGGGCACCTTCCAACAGTACTTC. Translation: CASSLGGTFQQYF. The chain combines TRBV18 with TRBJ2-7; D assignment may be TRBD1 or TRBD2 (6 bases each). The germline V gene has CDR1 KGHSH and CDR2 LQKENI. The CDR3 is 13 amino acids. With 6 bases removed from V and 10 bases from J, the gap between germline ends came to 19 bases.

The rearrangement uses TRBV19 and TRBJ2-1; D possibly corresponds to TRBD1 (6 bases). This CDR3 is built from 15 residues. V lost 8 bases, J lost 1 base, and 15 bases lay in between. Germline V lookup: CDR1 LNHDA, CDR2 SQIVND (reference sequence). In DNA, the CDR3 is TGTGCCAGTCGCTCTCTCAGGGGTTCCTACAATGAGCAGTTCTTC. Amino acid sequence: CASRSLRGSYNEQFF.

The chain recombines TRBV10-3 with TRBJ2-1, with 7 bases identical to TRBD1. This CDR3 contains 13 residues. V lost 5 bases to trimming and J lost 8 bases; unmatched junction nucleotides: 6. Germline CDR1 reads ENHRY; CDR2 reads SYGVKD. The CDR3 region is CAISRGQGDEQFF. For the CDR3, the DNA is TGTGCCATCAGTCGAGGGCAGGGGGATGAGCAGTTCTTC.

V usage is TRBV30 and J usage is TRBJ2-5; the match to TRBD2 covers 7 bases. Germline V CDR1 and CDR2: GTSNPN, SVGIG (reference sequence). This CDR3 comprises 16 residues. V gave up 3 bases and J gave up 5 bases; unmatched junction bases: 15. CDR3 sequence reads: CAWSRLKLASGETQYF. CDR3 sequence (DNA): TGTGCCTGGAGCAGGCTGAAACTAGCGTCTGGGGAGACCCAGTACTTC.

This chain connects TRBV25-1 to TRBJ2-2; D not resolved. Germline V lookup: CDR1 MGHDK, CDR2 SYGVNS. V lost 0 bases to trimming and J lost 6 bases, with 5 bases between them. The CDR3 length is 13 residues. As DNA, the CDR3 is TGTGCCAGCAGTGAATATCGTTCCGGGGAGCTGTTTTTT. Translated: CASSEYRSGELFF.

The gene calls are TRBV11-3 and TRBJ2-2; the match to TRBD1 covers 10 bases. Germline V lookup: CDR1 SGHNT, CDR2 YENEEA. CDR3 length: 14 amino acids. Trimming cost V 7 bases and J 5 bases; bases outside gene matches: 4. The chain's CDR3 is CASTPGQGTGELFF. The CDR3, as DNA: TGTGCCAGCACCCCGGGACAGGGGACCGGGGAGCTGTTTTTT.

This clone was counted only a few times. The CDR3, as DNA: TGTGCCTGGAGTAAGGGACAGGGGGAGCAGTACTTC. Its protein product is CAWSKGQGEQYF. This rearrangement joins TRBV30 to TRBJ2-7, with 10 bases fitting TRBD1. The CDR3 length is 12 residues. In germline, CDR1 is GTSNPN, CDR2 SVGIG (reference sequence). V gave up 2 bases and J gave up 7 bases; unmatched junction bases: 2.

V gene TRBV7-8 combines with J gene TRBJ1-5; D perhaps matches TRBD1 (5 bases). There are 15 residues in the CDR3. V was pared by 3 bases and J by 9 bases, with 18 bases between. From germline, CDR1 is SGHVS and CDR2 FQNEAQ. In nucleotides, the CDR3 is TGTGCCAGCAGCTTGGATGGGGCGGACCACCGGCCCCAGCATTTT. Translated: CASSLDGADHRPQHF. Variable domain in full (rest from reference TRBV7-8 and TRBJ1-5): GAGVSQSPRYKVAKRGQDVALRCDPISGHVSLFWYQQALGQGPEFLTYFQNEAQLDKSGLPSDRFFAERPEGSVSTLKIQRTQQEDSAVYLCASSLDGADHRPQHFGDGTRLSIL.